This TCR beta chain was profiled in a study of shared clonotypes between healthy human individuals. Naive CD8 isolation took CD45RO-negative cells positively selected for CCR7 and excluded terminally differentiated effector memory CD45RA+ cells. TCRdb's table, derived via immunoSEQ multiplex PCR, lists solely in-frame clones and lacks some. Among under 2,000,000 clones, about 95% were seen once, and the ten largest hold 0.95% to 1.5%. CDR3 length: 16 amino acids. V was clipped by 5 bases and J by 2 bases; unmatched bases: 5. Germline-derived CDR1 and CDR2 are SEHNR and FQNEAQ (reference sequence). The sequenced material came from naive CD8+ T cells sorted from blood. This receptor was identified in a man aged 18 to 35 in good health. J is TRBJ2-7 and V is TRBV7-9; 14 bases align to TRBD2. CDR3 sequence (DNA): TGTGCCAGCAGCCTGACGACTAGCGGGAGGGCCTACGAGCAGTACTTC. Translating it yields CASSLTTSGRAYEQYF.